Listed below are T cell receptor beta chains from one sample, sequenced in a study of blood T cell repertoires in COVID-19. The table came from immunoSEQ multiplex PCR; TCRdb's copy has only in-frame clones and leaves some out. The data contain 100,000 to 150,000 clones, about four fifths of them singletons. Source material: peripheral blood. All receptors derive from a woman aged 80 or over with acute or convalescent COVID-19. Both conserved end residues are part of each CDR3. The D gene is left open where the match is weak. Rows give clone size only sometimes, using once, few, many, or a class for an expanded clone.

TRBD2	-	TRBV5-1	14	TRBJ2-1	CASSLTSSGRRQFF	TGCGCCAGCAGCCTTACGTCTAGCGGGAGGCGGCAGTTCTTC
-	once	TRBV19	18	TRBJ2-1	CASSAQLHIAVSYNEQFF	TGTGCCAGTAGTGCTCAACTCCACATAGCTGTCTCCTACAATGAGCAGTTCTTC
-	-	TRBV12-2	15	TRBJ1-2	CASRFGDRANYGYTF	TGTGCAAGTCGCTTTGGGGACAGGGCTAACTATGGCTACACCTTC
-	-	TRBV10-3	13	TRBJ1-1	CAISEEPNTEAFF	TGTGCCATCAGTGAGGAGCCGAACACTGAAGCTTTCTTT
-	-	TRBV11-2	12	TRBJ2-2	CASSASAGELFF	TGTGCCAGCAGCGCCAGTGCCGGGGAGCTGTTTTTT
-	-	TRBV4-3	17	TRBJ2-2	CASSQDLGGAGTGELFF	TGCGCCAGCAGCCAAGATTTGGGCGGGGCGGGCACCGGGGAGCTGTTTTTT
-	-	TRBV9	15	TRBJ1-3	CASSVHPGSGNTIYF	TGTGCCAGCAGCGTACACCCCGGCTCTGGAAACACCATATATTTT
-	-	TRBV12-3/TRBV12-4	11	TRBJ2-5	CASSFEGEKYF	TGTGCCAGCAGTTTTGAGGGGGAGAAGTACTTC
-	-	TRBV12-3/TRBV12-4	13	TRBJ1-1	CASSLHGGTEAFF	TGTGCCAGCAGTTTACACGGGGGGACTGAAGCTTTCTTT
TRBD1	-	TRBV7-6	17	TRBJ2-7	CASSLAAGQGRSYEQYF	TGTGCCAGCAGCTTAGCGGCAGGACAGGGACGGTCCTACGAGCAGTACTTC
TRBD1	-	TRBV30	13	TRBJ1-2	CAWSEGDSSGYTF	TGTGCCTGGAGCGAGGGGGACAGTAGTGGCTACACCTTC
TRBD2	-	TRBV18	14	TRBJ2-1	CASSPGGSYNEQFF	TGTGCCAGCTCACCGGGGGGGTCCTACAATGAGCAGTTCTTC
TRBD1	few	TRBV7-8	15	TRBJ2-5	CASSPMTGNQETQYF	TGTGCCAGCAGCCCAATGACAGGGAACCAAGAGACCCAGTACTTC
-	few	TRBV7-2	15	TRBJ1-6	CASDKNAAGNSPLHF	TGTGCCAGTGATAAGAATGCGGCGGGAAATTCACCCCTCCACTTT
-	-	TRBV2	14	TRBJ1-1	CASRRRSGATEAFF	TGTGCCAGCAGGAGGCGGAGCGGGGCCACTGAAGCTTTCTTT
TRBD2	-	TRBV4-1	16	TRBJ2-5	CASSQGTSGGWETQYF	TGCGCCAGCAGCCAAGGGACTAGCGGGGGATGGGAGACCCAGTACTTC
-	-	TRBV20-1	11	TRBJ1-1	CSVRGNTEAFF	TGCAGTGTCAGAGGCAACACTGAAGCTTTCTTT
TRBD1	-	TRBV5-1	13	TRBJ2-7	CASSPRDRVEQYF	TGCGCCAGCAGCCCCAGGGACAGGGTCGAGCAGTACTTC
-	-	TRBV2	16	TRBJ1-2	CAGAGQSQRANYGYTF	TGTGCCGGGGCCGGACAGTCACAAAGGGCTAACTATGGCTACACCTTC
-	-	TRBV7-9	15	TRBJ2-7	CASSSDRIRTYEQYF	TGTGCCAGCAGCTCTGACAGGATACGAACCTACGAGCAGTACTTC
-	-	TRBV30	10	TRBJ2-2	CAWSRGELFF	TGTGCCTGGAGCAGGGGGGAGCTGTTTTTT
TRBD2	-	TRBV27	13	TRBJ2-3	CASSRAGTDTQYF	TGTGCCAGCAGTCGAGCGGGGACAGATACGCAGTATTTT
-	-	TRBV18	15	TRBJ2-7	CASSPQQVADYEQYF	TGTGCCAGCTCACCACAGCAGGTTGCAGACTACGAGCAGTACTTC
-	-	TRBV27	15	TRBJ2-1	CASSSSLSSYNEQFF	TGTGCCAGCAGTTCTAGCCTAAGCTCCTACAATGAGCAGTTCTTC
TRBD1	-	TRBV5-5	13	TRBJ1-1	CASKRTGNTEAFF	TGTGCCAGCAAGCGGACAGGGAACACTGAAGCTTTCTTT
TRBD1	-	TRBV5-8	17	TRBJ1-6	CASSSRTGGLTNSPLHF	TGTGCCAGCAGCTCCAGGACAGGGGGACTAACTAATTCACCCCTCCACTTT
-	-	TRBV5-1	15	TRBJ2-1	CASSPDSLSYNEQFF	TGCGCCAGCAGCCCCGACTCGCTCTCCTACAATGAGCAGTTCTTC
-	-	TRBV25-1	14	TRBJ2-3	CASSELQGADTQYF	TGTGCCAGCAGTGAGTTACAGGGCGCAGATACGCAGTATTTT
-	few	TRBV5-1	15	TRBJ2-7	CASSLRAGDTFEQYF	TGCGCCAGCAGCTTGAGGGCAGGGGATACCTTCGAGCAGTACTTC
TRBD1	-	TRBV4-3	16	TRBJ1-5	CASSQDVGGRNQPQHF	TGCGCCAGCAGCCAAGATGTAGGGGGCCGCAATCAGCCCCAGCATTTT
-	-	TRBV30	14	TRBJ1-2	CAWSDGLSEHGYTF	TGTGCCTGGAGCGACGGCTTGAGCGAACATGGCTACACCTTC
TRBD2	-	TRBV19	15	TRBJ2-1	CASSMGVAGVNEQFF	TGTGCCAGTAGTATGGGGGTAGCGGGAGTTAATGAGCAGTTCTTC
TRBD1	few	TRBV11-2	15	TRBJ2-5	CASSPGTGGGETQYF	TGTGCCAGCAGCCCAGGGACAGGGGGAGGAGAGACCCAGTACTTC
-	once	TRBV27	13	TRBJ1-5	CASSLEGAQPQHF	TGTGCCAGCAGTTTGGAGGGTGCTCAGCCCCAGCATTTT
TRBD2	once	TRBV4-1	15	TRBJ2-3	CASSQDYSGGRAQYF	TGCGCCAGCAGCCAAGATTACAGCGGGGGGCGGGCGCAGTATTTT
TRBD2	-	TRBV11-2	16	TRBJ2-7	CASSSEGEAGGYEQYF	TGTGCCAGCAGTTCAGAAGGGGAAGCGGGGGGGTACGAGCAGTACTTC
-	-	TRBV2	14	TRBJ1-4	CASSPGGLQEKLFF	TGTGCCAGCAGTCCCGGGGGACTCCAAGAAAAACTGTTTTTT
TRBD1	-	TRBV7-9	16	TRBJ1-1	CASSSGQGAGVTEAFF	TGTGCCAGCAGCTCGGGACAGGGGGCTGGAGTCACTGAAGCTTTCTTT
TRBD1	-	TRBV6-5	16	TRBJ1-6	CASSYSGQTYNSPLHF	TGTGCCAGCAGTTACTCGGGACAGACCTATAATTCACCCCTCCACTTT
-	once	TRBV19	14	TRBJ2-1	CASMDKTRGNEQFF	TGTGCCAGTATGGATAAGACTAGAGGAAATGAGCAGTTCTTC
-	once	TRBV5-4	14	TRBJ1-2	CASTSWSQVDGYTF	TGTGCCAGCACCTCTTGGTCCCAGGTCGATGGCTACACCTTC
-	-	TRBV7-9	15	TRBJ1-4	CASSRKGATNEKLFF	TGTGCCAGCAGCAGAAAGGGAGCAACTAATGAAAAACTGTTTTTT
-	-	TRBV6-6	12	TRBJ1-1	CASSQTGIEAFF	TGTGCCAGCAGTCAAACAGGGATTGAAGCTTTCTTT